Shown below are 11 T cell receptor beta chains from a single sample sequenced in a study of cytomegalovirus exposure and HLA in healthy donors. It was with 60 Vbeta and 13 Jbeta primers that the PCR ran. Sequencing was performed with immunoSEQ multiplex PCR; in TCRdb, only in-frame clones are kept and a portion is missing. The repertoire holds more than 110,000 clones, with roughly 77% as singletons. The sample taken for sequencing was PBMCs. The origin of the receptors is a man aged 30 to 39 in good health and CMV-seronegative.

The CDR3, as DNA: TGTGCCAGCAGTCGCCAGGGGGCTAGTGAAAAACTGTTTTTT. Translation gives CASSRQGASEKLFF. The rearrangement uses TRBV27 and TRBJ1-4, with 8 bases matching TRBD1. From germline, CDR1 is MNHEY and CDR2 SMNVEV (reference sequence). The CDR3 extends over 14 amino acids. The trim removed 5 bases at V and 7 bases at J, leaving 6 bases unmatched.

This clone was seen once. This chain uses TRBV27 with TRBJ2-3, with TRBD2 matching 11 bases. This CDR3 is 16 amino acids long. The germline gives CDR1 MNHEY, CDR2 SMNVEV (reference sequence). J was trimmed by 7 bases and V by 0 bases; bases with no gene match: 6. The CDR3 region is CASSLSLAGGFNTQYF. DNA for the CDR3: TGTGCCAGCAGTTTATCCCTAGCGGGAGGTTTTAATACGCAGTATTTT.

This clone was seen a handful of times. The chain links TRBV7-9 to TRBJ1-1, with D possibly being TRBD1 (5 bases). Trimming pared 1 base from V and 5 bases from J, leaving 14 bases between. Per the germline V gene, CDR1 is SEHNR and CDR2 is FQNEAQ (reference sequence). CDR3 length equals 15 residues. CDR3: CASSLEGPQRTEAFF. In DNA, the CDR3 is TGTGCCAGCAGCTTAGAGGGGCCCCAAAGGACTGAAGCTTTCTTT. The variable domain in full, completed from reference TRBV7-9 and TRBJ1-1, reads DTGVSQNPRHKITKRGQNVTFRCDPISEHNRLYWYRQTLGQGPEFLTYFQNEAQLEKSRLLSDRFSAERPKGSFSTLEIQRTEQGDSAMYLCASSLEGPQRTEAFFGQGTRLTVV.

As DNA, the CDR3 is TGTGCCAGCAGCGAGGACAGGACCATATCTGGAAACACCATATATTTT. Protein product: CASSEDRTISGNTIYF. The gene calls are TRBV2 and TRBJ1-3; 7 nucleotides agree with TRBD1. With V trimmed by 6 bases and J by 1 base, 9 bases remained unmatched. CDR3 length: 16 residues. Germline CDR1 reads SNHLY; CDR2 reads FYNNEI.

The chain's CDR3 is CATSRDLEMAGGTGELFF. Here the CDR3 DNA reads TGTGCCACCAGCAGAGATTTAGAGATGGCAGGGGGCACCGGGGAGCTGTTTTTT. The chain recombines TRBV15 with TRBJ2-2; 7 nucleotides match TRBD1. The CDR3 runs 18 residues. The V and J ends lost 0 bases and 4 bases, in that order; junction bases with no gene match: 11. Germline assignment: CDR1 LNHNV and CDR2 YYDKDF (reference sequence).

The V call is TRBV18, the J call TRBJ2-1; the D gene is possibly TRBD2 (6 bases). The length of the CDR3 is 15 residues. Germline V gene lookup returns CDR1 KGHSH and CDR2 LQKENI. The V gene lost 4 bases and the J gene lost 10 bases, with 20 bases spanning the gap. CDR3 protein: CASSRAPGLLWEQFF. The CDR3 DNA is TGTGCCAGCTCACGAGCTCCGGGACTCCTTTGGGAGCAGTTCTTC.

In this sample, this clone turned up a few times. The chain recombines TRBV30 with TRBJ1-5, with D uncertain. Trimming cost V 7 bases and J 6 bases, with 10 bases left between them. The CDR3 loop spans 11 amino acids. CDR1 and CDR2 from the germline V gene are GTSNPN and SVGIG (reference sequence). CDR3 sequence (DNA): TGTGCCTTGGGCGCTCCTCAGCCCCAGCATTTT. Residues: CALGAPQPQHF.

V and J are TRBV29-1 and TRBJ1-2; unclear D gene. Looked up from germline, CDR1 is SQVTM and CDR2 is ANQGSEA. The CDR3 sequence is 14 residues long. Trimming stripped 2 bases from V and 2 bases from J, with 12 bases between. The CDR3 DNA is TGCAGCGTTGAACCTTCGACTTCCAACTATGGCTACACCTTC. Translated, it gives CSVEPSTSNYGYTF.

The CDR3: CASSKGQGGEKLFF. The CDR3 DNA sequence: TGTGCCAGCAGCAAGGGACAGGGAGGAGAAAAACTGTTTTTT. The V gene is TRBV11-2, the J gene TRBJ1-4, with TRBD1 matching over 9 bases. CDR3 length: 14 amino acids. Germline V gives CDR1 SGHAT, CDR2 FQNNGV. V trimming: 5 bases; J trimming: 8 bases; junction bases outside the gene matches: 6.

The J gene is TRBJ1-2, the V gene TRBV28, with D possibly matching TRBD1 (5 bases). Per the germline V gene, CDR1 is MDHEN and CDR2 is SYDVKM. V was trimmed by 4 bases and J by 8 bases, leaving 8 bases between them. The CDR3 spans 11 residues. The CDR3 sequence: CASSSDRGYTF. The CDR3 nucleotides read TGTGCCAGCAGTTCTGACAGAGGCTACACCTTC.

This chain joins TRBV28 and TRBJ1-2; D call uncertain. Trimming removed 2 bases at V and 2 bases at J, with 9 bases between. From germline, CDR1 is MDHEN and CDR2 SYDVKM. The CDR3 has 14 residues. This CDR3 reads CASSLARWNYGYTF. The CDR3 coding sequence is TGTGCCAGCAGTTTAGCCAGGTGGAACTATGGCTACACCTTC.